The rows below give T cell receptor beta chains drawn from one sample of a study of shared clonotypes between healthy human individuals. This table comes from immunoSEQ multiplex PCR, and its TCRdb copy is limited to in-frame clones, with some not included. The sample consists of 450,000 to 600,000 clones, around three quarters of them appearing once. Sequencing was performed on PBMCs. The receptors were sampled from a middle-aged woman in good health. Some clones in this sample may be carry-over from other donors' samples. Each CDR3 is given with its conserved first and last residue. The D gene is left open where the match is weak. Expanded clones are given a class, and other clones once, few, many or no size at all.

j_call	clone_size	v_call	d_call	cdr3_nt	cdr3_aa
TRBJ1-2	-	TRBV5-6	-	TGTGCCAGCAGCTTGGGGCAGTCCCACTATGGCTACACCTTC	CASSLGQSHYGYTF
TRBJ2-3	-	TRBV29-1	-	TGCAGCGTTGAAATACAGGGAATTCGAACAGATACGCAGTATTTT	CSVEIQGIRTDTQYF
TRBJ1-5	-	TRBV28	TRBD1	TGTGCCAGCAGTTTCGGGTCAGGGGGCGGTAATCAGCCCCAGCATTTT	CASSFGSGGGNQPQHF
TRBJ2-2	few	TRBV4-1	TRBD2	TGCGCCAGCAGCCCTTTAGCGGGAGGAGGTACCGGGGAGCTGTTTTTT	CASSPLAGGGTGELFF
TRBJ2-1	many	TRBV9	-	TGTGCCAGCAGCGTAGAAGTAGATTCCAACGAGCAGTTCTTC	CASSVEVDSNEQFF
TRBJ2-1	many	TRBV7-9	TRBD2	TGTGCCAGCAGCTTAGCGGGGCGGGAGCCCCCGCTATGGTTCTTC	CASSLAGREPPLWFF
TRBJ1-4	-	TRBV5-1	-	TGCGCCAGCAGCTTGACCGGAGGTGGTGAAAAACTGTTTTTT	CASSLTGGGEKLFF
TRBJ2-3	-	TRBV9	TRBD2	TGTGCCAGCAGCGTAGAACTAGCGGGAGGTTACACTAGCACAGATACGCAGTATTTT	CASSVELAGGYTSTDTQYF
TRBJ2-7	few	TRBV5-6	-	TGTGCCAGCAGCTTGCAGGGTCCCTACGAGCAGTACTTC	CASSLQGPYEQYF
TRBJ2-7	-	TRBV5-4	-	TGTGCCAGCAGCCATCCGGACAGCTACGAGCAGTACTTC	CASSHPDSYEQYF
TRBJ2-1	-	TRBV4-3	-	TGCGCCAGCAGCCAAGAAATACGGAACAATGAGCAGTTCTTC	CASSQEIRNNEQFF
TRBJ2-7	-	TRBV28	TRBD1	TGTGCCAGCAGCCGGCGACAGGGTGGCTACGAGCAGTACTTC	CASSRRQGGYEQYF
TRBJ2-2	-	TRBV7-8	TRBD2	TGTGCCAGCAGATTGACGGGGGGCGGGGAGCTGTTTTTT	CASRLTGGGELFF
TRBJ2-1	-	TRBV5-1	-	TGCGCCAGCAGCAGAAGTAGGACCTCCTACAATGAGCAGTTCTTC	CASSRSRTSYNEQFF
TRBJ2-3	-	TRBV7-2	TRBD2	TGTGCCAGCAGCTTACTAGCGGGAATCGCAGATACGCAGTATTTT	CASSLLAGIADTQYF
TRBJ2-1	-	TRBV27	TRBD2	TGTGCCAGCAGTTTACGGCTAGCGGGAGGCCCTCCAAGCTCCTACAATGAGCAGTTCTTC	CASSLRLAGGPPSSYNEQFF